This is a list of T cell receptor beta chains from one sample in a study of cytomegalovirus exposure and HLA in healthy donors. Method: immunoSEQ multiplex PCR; TCRdb's copy keeps in-frame clones and lacks some. The sample records 150,000 or so clones, approximately 80% being singletons. The specimen was PBMCs. These receptors originate from a woman aged 50 to 65 in good health and CMV-seropositive. The CDR3 runs from the conserved cysteine through the conserved F or W. D genes are given only for firm matches. Clone size is shown for a subset of rows, as once, few, many or a class of expanded clone.

abundance: .
d_gene: .
j_gene: TRBJ1-3
v_gene: TRBV7-9
CDR3aa: CASSLARIVGNTIYF
CDR3nt: TGTGCCAGCAGCTTAGCGCGGATAGTTGGAAACACCATATATTTT

abundance: once
d_gene: .
j_gene: TRBJ1-6
v_gene: TRBV30
CDR3aa: CAWSVPWQGSRPLHF
CDR3nt: TGTGCCTGGAGTGTACCCTGGCAGGGCAGCAGACCCCTCCACTTT

abundance: once
d_gene: .
j_gene: TRBJ2-7
v_gene: TRBV27
CDR3aa: CASSFRRGEQYF
CDR3nt: TGTGCCAGCAGTTTTCGTCGGGGAGAGCAGTACTTC

abundance: .
d_gene: TRBD1
j_gene: TRBJ1-1
v_gene: TRBV29-1
CDR3aa: CSAWTGGIKDTEAFF
CDR3nt: TGCAGCGCATGGACAGGGGGCATTAAGGACACTGAAGCTTTCTTT

abundance: .
d_gene: .
j_gene: TRBJ1-2
v_gene: TRBV5-1
CDR3aa: CASSLVLGPEGSGYTF
CDR3nt: TGCGCCAGCAGCTTGGTATTGGGGCCGGAAGGGTCTGGCTACACCTTC

abundance: .
d_gene: .
j_gene: TRBJ1-2
v_gene: TRBV19
CDR3aa: CASNNDQKFPGHGYTF
CDR3nt: TGTGCCAGTAACAACGATCAGAAATTCCCAGGTCATGGCTACACCTTC

abundance: few
d_gene: TRBD1
j_gene: TRBJ1-5
v_gene: TRBV27
CDR3aa: CASSPGQYQPQHF
CDR3nt: TGTGCCAGCAGCCCGGGACAGTATCAGCCCCAGCATTTT

abundance: .
d_gene: .
j_gene: TRBJ1-1
v_gene: TRBV7-6
CDR3aa: CASSLASGALTPAFF
CDR3nt: TGTGCCAGCAGCTTAGCGAGCGGGGCACTAACCCCAGCTTTCTTT

abundance: few
d_gene: .
j_gene: TRBJ2-7
v_gene: TRBV28
CDR3aa: CASSGPDGGNPYEQYF
CDR3nt: TGTGCCAGCAGTGGCCCAGACGGAGGCAATCCCTACGAGCAGTACTTC

abundance: .
d_gene: TRBD1
j_gene: TRBJ2-3
v_gene: TRBV5-1
CDR3aa: CASSLVPGQDHTDTQYF
CDR3nt: TGCGCCAGCAGCTTGGTTCCGGGACAGGACCACACAGATACGCAGTATTTT

abundance: .
d_gene: .
j_gene: TRBJ2-7
v_gene: TRBV4-1
CDR3aa: CASSQVQGNEQYF
CDR3nt: TGCGCCAGCAGCCAAGTGCAGGGTAACGAGCAGTACTTC

abundance: once
d_gene: TRBD2
j_gene: TRBJ2-3
v_gene: TRBV4-1
CDR3aa: CASSPGGSGGADTQYF
CDR3nt: TGCGCCAGCAGCCCCGGGGGTAGCGGGGGAGCAGATACGCAGTATTTT

abundance: .
d_gene: .
j_gene: TRBJ1-1
v_gene: TRBV28
CDR3aa: CASSLYWGDTEAFF
CDR3nt: TGTGCCAGCAGTTTATACTGGGGGGACACTGAAGCTTTCTTT

abundance: .
d_gene: .
j_gene: TRBJ2-5
v_gene: TRBV11-2
CDR3aa: CASRTVETQYF
CDR3nt: TGTGCCAGCAGGACTGTGGAGACCCAGTACTTC

abundance: .
d_gene: TRBD1
j_gene: TRBJ1-6
v_gene: TRBV7-8
CDR3aa: CASRQNRGSRNSPLHF
CDR3nt: TGTGCCAGCAGGCAAAACAGGGGGAGTCGTAATTCACCCCTCCACTTT

abundance: medium-sized
d_gene: .
j_gene: TRBJ2-4
v_gene: TRBV27
CDR3aa: CASSLGTDSLNIQYF
CDR3nt: TGTGCCAGCAGTTTGGGTACGGACAGTTTAAACATTCAGTACTTC

abundance: .
d_gene: .
j_gene: TRBJ2-3
v_gene: TRBV5-6
CDR3aa: CAGGAGETDTQYF
CDR3nt: TGTGCGGGAGGGGCAGGGGAAACAGATACGCAGTATTTT

abundance: .
d_gene: TRBD1
j_gene: TRBJ1-1
v_gene: TRBV30
CDR3aa: CAWSPGQGRTEAFF
CDR3nt: TGTGCCTGGAGTCCAGGACAGGGGAGAACTGAAGCTTTCTTT

abundance: few
d_gene: .
j_gene: TRBJ1-4
v_gene: TRBV7-9
CDR3aa: CASSLSGAGSTNEKLFF
CDR3nt: TGTGCCAGCAGCTTATCTGGGGCAGGCTCAACTAATGAAAAACTGTTTTTT

abundance: few
d_gene: TRBD1
j_gene: TRBJ1-4
v_gene: TRBV6-1
CDR3aa: CASSANSGTGEKLFF
CDR3nt: TGTGCCAGCAGTGCGAATTCCGGGACAGGGGAAAAACTGTTTTTT

abundance: .
d_gene: .
j_gene: TRBJ2-1
v_gene: TRBV2
CDR3aa: CASRLGLTNNEQFF
CDR3nt: TGTGCCAGCAGGCTTGGACTAACCAACAATGAGCAGTTCTTC

abundance: many
d_gene: TRBD2
j_gene: TRBJ2-1
v_gene: TRBV6-5
CDR3aa: CASSMSAGGRNEQFF
CDR3nt: TGTGCCAGCAGTATGTCCGCGGGGGGGCGAAATGAGCAGTTCTTC

abundance: once
d_gene: .
j_gene: TRBJ2-7
v_gene: TRBV2
CDR3aa: CASRVTGYEQYF
CDR3nt: TGTGCCAGCAGAGTGACGGGCTACGAGCAGTACTTC

abundance: .
d_gene: TRBD1
j_gene: TRBJ2-7
v_gene: TRBV5-1
CDR3aa: CASKIGGTVSYEQYF
CDR3nt: TGCGCCAGCAAAATAGGTGGGACAGTCTCCTACGAGCAGTACTTC

abundance: .
d_gene: .
j_gene: TRBJ1-4
v_gene: TRBV7-6
CDR3aa: CASSSPTGSIEKLFF
CDR3nt: TGTGCCAGCAGCTCGCCGACAGGTTCAATTGAAAAACTGTTTTTT

abundance: .
d_gene: TRBD2
j_gene: TRBJ2-7
v_gene: TRBV5-1
CDR3aa: CASSSEGTNVEQYF
CDR3nt: TGCGCCAGCAGCTCCGAAGGGACTAACGTCGAGCAGTACTTC

abundance: .
d_gene: .
j_gene: TRBJ1-2
v_gene: TRBV30
CDR3aa: CAWRRGNGYTF
CDR3nt: TGTGCCTGGAGGAGGGGGAATGGCTACACCTTC

abundance: once
d_gene: TRBD1
j_gene: TRBJ1-2
v_gene: TRBV29-1
CDR3aa: CSVTDRGYGYTF
CDR3nt: TGCAGCGTTACTGACAGGGGTTATGGCTACACCTTC

abundance: .
d_gene: TRBD1
j_gene: TRBJ2-3
v_gene: TRBV9
CDR3aa: CASSAGQGQVTDTQYF
CDR3nt: TGTGCCAGCAGCGCCGGGCAGGGACAGGTGACAGATACGCAGTATTTT

abundance: .
d_gene: TRBD1
j_gene: TRBJ2-2
v_gene: TRBV2
CDR3aa: CASRDRGLAGELFF
CDR3nt: TGTGCCAGCAGGGACAGGGGGCTGGCCGGGGAGCTGTTTTTC

abundance: .
d_gene: TRBD2
j_gene: TRBJ2-3
v_gene: TRBV7-7
CDR3aa: CASSPRLAGGTDTQYF
CDR3nt: TGTGCTAGCAGCCCACGACTAGCGGGGGGCACAGATACGCAGTATTTT

abundance: .
d_gene: TRBD1
j_gene: TRBJ1-4
v_gene: TRBV6-5
CDR3aa: CASSQGHGTAELFF
CDR3nt: TGTGCCAGCAGCCAGGGGCACGGGACAGCAGAACTGTTTTTT

abundance: .
d_gene: TRBD1
j_gene: TRBJ1-5
v_gene: TRBV11-3
CDR3aa: CASSPWTGFHSNQPQHF
CDR3nt: TGTGCCAGCAGCCCCTGGACAGGCTTTCATAGCAATCAGCCCCAGCATTTT

abundance: .
d_gene: .
j_gene: TRBJ1-4
v_gene: TRBV6-9
CDR3aa: CASRGIATFEKLFF
CDR3nt: TGTGCCAGCCGGGGGATTGCGACTTTTGAAAAACTGTTTTTT

abundance: .
d_gene: .
j_gene: TRBJ1-1
v_gene: TRBV7-2
CDR3aa: CASSNTGYTEAFF
CDR3nt: TGTGCCAGCAGCAACACAGGGTACACTGAAGCTTTCTTT

abundance: .
d_gene: TRBD1
j_gene: TRBJ1-2
v_gene: TRBV29-1
CDR3aa: CSVSSGTGYGYTF
CDR3nt: TGCAGCGTTTCTTCCGGGACAGGCTATGGCTACACCTTC

abundance: .
d_gene: .
j_gene: TRBJ2-2
v_gene: TRBV7-9
CDR3aa: CASSPSKQSGELFF
CDR3nt: TGTGCCAGCAGCCCCTCCAAACAGTCCGGGGAGCTGTTTTTT

abundance: .
d_gene: .
j_gene: TRBJ2-1
v_gene: TRBV5-1
CDR3aa: CASSLEGRTYNEQFF
CDR3nt: TGCGCCAGCAGCTTGGAGGGGAGGACCTACAATGAGCAGTTCTTC

abundance: .
d_gene: TRBD1
j_gene: TRBJ1-1
v_gene: TRBV4-3
CDR3aa: CASSQDTGATEAFF
CDR3nt: TGCGCCAGCAGCCAAGATACAGGGGCCACTGAAGCTTTCTTT

abundance: .
d_gene: .
j_gene: TRBJ1-1
v_gene: TRBV4-1
CDR3aa: CASSHDGVEVEAFF
CDR3nt: TGCGCCAGCAGCCATGATGGGGTGGAGGTGGAAGCTTTCTTT

abundance: once
d_gene: .
j_gene: TRBJ2-7
v_gene: TRBV5-4
CDR3aa: CASSHSPTLREQYF
CDR3nt: TGTGCCAGCAGCCATAGTCCTACTTTACGAGAGCAGTACTTC

abundance: .
d_gene: .
j_gene: TRBJ2-3
v_gene: TRBV5-1
CDR3aa: CASSLGVSGTDTQYF
CDR3nt: TGCGCCAGCAGCTTGGGAGTGAGCGGCACAGATACGCAGTATTTT

abundance: .
d_gene: TRBD1
j_gene: TRBJ1-4
v_gene: TRBV30
CDR3aa: CAWSGGQGPEKLFF
CDR3nt: TGTGCCTGGAGCGGCGGACAGGGGCCCGAAAAACTGTTTTTT

abundance: .
d_gene: .
j_gene: TRBJ2-7
v_gene: TRBV7-2
CDR3aa: CASSLLALSYEQYF
CDR3nt: TGTGCCAGCAGCTTACTAGCCCTTTCCTACGAGCAGTACTTC

abundance: .
d_gene: TRBD1
j_gene: TRBJ2-7
v_gene: TRBV28
CDR3aa: CASIQRTGVYEQYF
CDR3nt: TGTGCCAGCATACAACGGACAGGGGTCTACGAGCAGTACTTC

abundance: .
d_gene: .
j_gene: TRBJ2-2
v_gene: TRBV7-9
CDR3aa: CASSYSGRYTGELFF
CDR3nt: TGTGCCAGCAGCTACTCGGGAAGATACACCGGGGAGCTGTTTTTT

abundance: .
d_gene: TRBD2
j_gene: TRBJ2-3
v_gene: TRBV29-1
CDR3aa: CSAGGGARGTDTQYF
CDR3nt: TGCAGCGCGGGAGGGGGGGCTAGAGGTACAGATACGCAGTATTTT

abundance: .
d_gene: .
j_gene: TRBJ2-2
v_gene: TRBV9
CDR3aa: CASSVGTLSGELFF
CDR3nt: TGTGCCAGCAGCGTAGGGACTTTATCCGGGGAGCTGTTTTTT

abundance: .
d_gene: TRBD1
j_gene: TRBJ1-1
v_gene: TRBV19
CDR3aa: CASRPDRGGDTEAFF
CDR3nt: TGTGCCAGTAGACCGGACAGGGGTGGGGACACTGAAGCTTTCTTT

abundance: .
d_gene: .
j_gene: TRBJ2-3
v_gene: TRBV7-2
CDR3aa: CASSSQGRTDTQYF
CDR3nt: TGTGCCAGCAGCTCACAGGGACGCACAGATACGCAGTATTTT

abundance: few
d_gene: TRBD1
j_gene: TRBJ2-7
v_gene: TRBV2
CDR3aa: CASSAGQGRFYEQYF
CDR3nt: TGTGCCAGCAGCGCGGGACAGGGTCGATTCTACGAGCAGTACTTC

abundance: once
d_gene: .
j_gene: TRBJ2-3
v_gene: TRBV11-2
CDR3aa: CASSLGSEGTDTQYF
CDR3nt: TGTGCCAGCAGCTTGGGTTCAGAGGGCACAGATACGCAGTATTTT